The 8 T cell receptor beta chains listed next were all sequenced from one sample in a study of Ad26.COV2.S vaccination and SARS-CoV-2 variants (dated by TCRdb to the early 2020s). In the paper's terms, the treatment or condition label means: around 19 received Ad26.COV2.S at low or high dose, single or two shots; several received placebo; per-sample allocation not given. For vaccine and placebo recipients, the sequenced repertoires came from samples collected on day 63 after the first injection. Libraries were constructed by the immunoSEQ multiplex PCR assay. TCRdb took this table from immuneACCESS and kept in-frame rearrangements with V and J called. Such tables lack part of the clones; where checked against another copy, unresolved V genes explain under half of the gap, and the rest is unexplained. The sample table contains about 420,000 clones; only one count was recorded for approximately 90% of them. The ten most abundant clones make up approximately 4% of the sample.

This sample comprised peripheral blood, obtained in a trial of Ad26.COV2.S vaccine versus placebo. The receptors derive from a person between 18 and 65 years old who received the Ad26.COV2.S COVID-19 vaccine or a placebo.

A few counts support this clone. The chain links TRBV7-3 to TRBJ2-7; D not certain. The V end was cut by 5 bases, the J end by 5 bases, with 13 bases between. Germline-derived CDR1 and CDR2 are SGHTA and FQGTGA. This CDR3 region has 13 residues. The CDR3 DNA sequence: TGTGCCAGCAGCCCGAATGGACCCCACGAGCAGTACTTC. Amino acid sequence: CASSPNGPHEQYF.

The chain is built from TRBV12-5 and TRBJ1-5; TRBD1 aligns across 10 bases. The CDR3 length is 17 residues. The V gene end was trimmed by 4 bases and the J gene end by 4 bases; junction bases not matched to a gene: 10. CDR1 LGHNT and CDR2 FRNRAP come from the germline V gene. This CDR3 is CASGSPPRQGANQPQHF. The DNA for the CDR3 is TGTGCTAGTGGTTCCCCGCCCCGACAGGGGGCGAATCAGCCCCAGCATTTT. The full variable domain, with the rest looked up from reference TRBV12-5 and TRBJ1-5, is DARVTQTPRHKVTEMGQEVTMRCQPILGHNTVFWYRQTMMQGLELLAYFRNRAPLDDSGMPKDRFSAEMPDATLATLKIQPSEPRDSAVYFCASGSPPRQGANQPQHFGDGTRLSIL.

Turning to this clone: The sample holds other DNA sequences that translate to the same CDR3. CDR3 sequence reads: CASSLGGAHSGNTIYF. In nucleotides, the CDR3 is TGCGCCAGCAGCTTGGGAGGGGCCCACTCTGGAAACACCATATATTTT. The chain couples TRBV5-1 to TRBJ1-3; a weak D match, TRBD1 (5 bases). The CDR3 sequence is 16 residues long. V shed 0 bases and J shed 0 bases, with 10 bases lying between them. CDR1 and CDR2 from the germline V gene are SGHRS and YFSETQ.

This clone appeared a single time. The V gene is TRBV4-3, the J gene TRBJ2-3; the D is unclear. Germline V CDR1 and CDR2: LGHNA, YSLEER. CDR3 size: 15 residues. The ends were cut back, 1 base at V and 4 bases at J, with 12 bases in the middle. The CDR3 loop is CASSQGALRSDTQYF. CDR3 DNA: TGCGCCAGCAGCCAAGGGGCTTTACGGTCAGATACGCAGTATTTT.

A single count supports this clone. Here the CDR3 reads CASSSKLYTGELFF. The CDR3 region has the DNA TGTGCCAGTAGTAGTAAACTTTACACCGGGGAGCTGTTTTTT. J is TRBJ2-2 and V is TRBV19; D gene unclear. The V end was cut by 4 bases, the J end by 3 bases, with 9 bases between. The CDR3 spans 14 residues. CDR1 LNHDA and CDR2 SQIVND come from the germline V gene (reference sequence).

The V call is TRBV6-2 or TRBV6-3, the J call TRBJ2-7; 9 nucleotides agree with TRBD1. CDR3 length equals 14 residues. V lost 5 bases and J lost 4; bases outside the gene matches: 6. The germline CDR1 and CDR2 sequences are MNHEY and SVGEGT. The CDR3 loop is CASSGGDREYEQYF. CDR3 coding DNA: TGTGCCAGCAGTGGAGGGGACAGGGAGTACGAGCAGTACTTC.

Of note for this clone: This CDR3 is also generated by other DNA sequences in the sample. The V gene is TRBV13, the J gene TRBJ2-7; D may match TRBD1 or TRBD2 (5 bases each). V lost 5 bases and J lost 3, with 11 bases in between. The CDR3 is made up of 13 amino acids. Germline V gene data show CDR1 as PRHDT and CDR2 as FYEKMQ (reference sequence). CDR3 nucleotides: TGTGCCAGCAGCCCGGGACGAGGCTACGAGCAGTACTTC. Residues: CASSPGRGYEQYF.

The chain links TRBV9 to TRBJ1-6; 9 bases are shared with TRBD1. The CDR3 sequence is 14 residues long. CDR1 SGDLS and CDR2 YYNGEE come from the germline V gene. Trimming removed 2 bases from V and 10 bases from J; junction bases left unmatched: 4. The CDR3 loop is CASSVGTGRSPLHF. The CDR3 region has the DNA TGTGCCAGCAGCGTCGGGACAGGGCGATCACCCCTCCACTTT.